What follows are 11 T cell receptor beta chains derived from one specimen sequenced in a study of T cell responses to AZD1222 COVID-19 vaccine. TCRdb's table, derived via immunoSEQ multiplex PCR, lists solely in-frame clones and lacks some. The sample records some 120,000 clones, 89% being singletons. Sequences were derived from peripheral blood, sampled 28 days after the second AZD1222 dose. The receptors were sampled from an adult who received the AZD1222 COVID-19 vaccine.

The V and J genes are TRBV9 and TRBJ2-2; possibly TRBD1 for D (6 bases). V was clipped by 3 bases and J by 3 bases, with 15 bases between them. From germline, CDR1 is SGDLS and CDR2 YYNGEE. This CDR3 is 16 amino acids long. The CDR3 nucleotides read TGTGCCAGCAGCGAGGGACAAAAAAGGCACACCGGGGAGCTGTTTTTT. Translated: CASSEGQKRHTGELFF. The variable domain in full, with the rest retrieved from reference TRBV9 and TRBJ2-2, is DSGVTQTPKHLITATGQRVTLRCSPRSGDLSVYWYQQSLDQGLQFLIQYYNGEERAKGNILERFSAQQFPDLHSELNLSSLELGDSALYFCASSEGQKRHTGELFFGEGSRLTVL.

The V call is TRBV5-1, the J call TRBJ2-5, with a possible D match to TRBD1 (5 bases). V lost 0 bases to trimming and J lost 2 bases, with 11 bases between them. Germline V gives CDR1 SGHRS, CDR2 YFSETQ. The CDR3 spans 15 residues. CDR3 nucleotides: TGCGCCAGCAGCTTGGGGCAGGGTATGCAAGAGACCCAGTACTTC. It encodes CASSLGQGMQETQYF.

In the case of this clone: The sample contains more than one DNA sequence encoding this CDR3. CDR3 nucleotide sequence: TGTGCCAGCAGCTTGCAAGAAAACACTGAAGCTTTCTTT. Protein sequence: CASSLQENTEAFF. V and J are TRBV7-8 and TRBJ1-1; D remains unclear. The CDR3 loop spans 13 amino acids. Germline loops: CDR1 SGHVS, CDR2 FQNEAQ. V was clipped by 3 bases and J by 2 bases, with 7 bases between them.

The chain joins TRBV4-3 to TRBJ1-1, with D hard to call. The CDR3 sequence is 13 residues long. Trimming took off 2 bases at V and 3 bases at J, with 7 bases between the two ends. Germline V gene data show CDR1 as LGHNA and CDR2 as YSLEER. Written as DNA, the CDR3 is TGCGCCAGCAGCCAACAGGAGGACACTGAAGCTTTCTTT. Translation gives CASSQQEDTEAFF.

This clone was recorded once. The CDR3 loop reads CASSLVGARETQYF. The CDR3 nucleotides read TGTGCCAGCAGCTTAGTAGGGGCTAGGGAGACCCAGTACTTC. The chain uses TRBV13 and TRBJ2-5; a possible D gene is TRBD1 (5 bases). CDR3 length: 14 amino acids. The V end was cut by 1 base, the J end by 5 bases, with 11 bases between. In germline, CDR1 is PRHDT, CDR2 FYEKMQ (reference sequence).

Details on this clone: The junction shows a germline mismatch at one end, possibly a read error. The genes are TRBV6-5 and TRBJ1-1; no clear D. The length of the CDR3 is 14 residues. The germline V gene has CDR1 MNHEY and CDR2 SVGAGI. The CDR3 DNA is TGTGCCAGCAGCTGGGGAGTGGACGGTAGAGGCCTGCAGTTT. It encodes CASSWGVDGRGLQF.

The chain couples TRBV2 to TRBJ1-3; 7 nucleotides align to TRBD1. The germline V gene has CDR1 SNHLY and CDR2 FYNNEI. This CDR3 comprises 17 residues. Trimming cost V 0 bases and J 0 bases; bases outside gene matches: 5. CDR3 nucleotide sequence: TGTGCCAGCAGTGAAGCCGCAGGGGGACACTCTGGAAACACCATATATTTT. Translated: CASSEAAGGHSGNTIYF.

The V call is TRBV9, the J call TRBJ1-1; 7 bases are a match to TRBD1. The CDR3 is 14 residues long. From germline, CDR1 is SGDLS and CDR2 YYNGEE. V lost 6 bases and J lost 2; bases outside the gene matches: 7. The CDR3 reads CASTKTGTNTEAFF. CDR3 bases: TGTGCCAGCACTAAGACAGGGACCAACACTGAAGCTTTCTTT.

This rearrangement joins TRBV6-4 to TRBJ1-2, with D possibly TRBD1 on 5 matching bases. Trimming stripped 0 bases from V and 4 bases from J, with 9 bases between. Germline V gene sequence: CDR1 MRHNA, CDR2 SNTAGT. The CDR3 sequence is 14 residues long. CDR3 sequence reads: CASSDSLDSYGYTF. In DNA form, the CDR3 reads TGTGCCAGCAGTGACTCGCTAGACAGCTATGGCTACACCTTC.

The table lists this clone with a count of one. V usage is TRBV29-1 and J usage is TRBJ1-1; tentatively, D is TRBD1 (5 bases). The CDR3 spans 12 residues. V lost 6 bases, J lost 3 bases, and 11 bases lay in between. Germline-derived CDR1 and CDR2 are SQVTM and ANQGSEA. The DNA of the CDR3 is TGCAGCGTACGACAGTACGACACTGAAGCTTTCTTT. Protein: CSVRQYDTEAFF.

This chain links TRBV5-1 with TRBJ1-5; no clear D. Trimming pared 0 bases from V and 3 bases from J, leaving 7 bases between. The CDR3 covers 14 residues. Looked up from germline, CDR1 is SGHRS and CDR2 is YFSETQ. The chain's CDR3 is CASSLGISNQPQHF. Here the CDR3 DNA reads TGCGCCAGCAGCTTGGGGATTTCCAATCAGCCCCAGCATTTT.